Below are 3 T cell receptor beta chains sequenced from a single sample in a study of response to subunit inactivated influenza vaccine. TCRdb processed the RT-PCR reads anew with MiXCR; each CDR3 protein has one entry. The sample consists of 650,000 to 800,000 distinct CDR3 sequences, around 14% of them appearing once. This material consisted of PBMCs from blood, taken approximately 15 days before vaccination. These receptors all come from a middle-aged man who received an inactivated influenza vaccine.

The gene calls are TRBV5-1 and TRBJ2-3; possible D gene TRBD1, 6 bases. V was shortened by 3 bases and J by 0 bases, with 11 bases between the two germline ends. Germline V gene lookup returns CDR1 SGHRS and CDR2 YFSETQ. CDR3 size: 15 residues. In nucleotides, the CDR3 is TGCGCCAGCAGCTGGGACGGACAGAGCACAGATACGCAGTATTTT. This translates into CASSWDGQSTDTQYF.

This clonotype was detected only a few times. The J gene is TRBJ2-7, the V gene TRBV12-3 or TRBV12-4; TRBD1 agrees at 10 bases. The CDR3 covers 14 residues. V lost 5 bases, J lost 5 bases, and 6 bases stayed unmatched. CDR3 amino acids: CASSRQGARNEQYF. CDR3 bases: TGTGCCAGCAGTCGACAGGGGGCGAGAAACGAGCAGTACTTC.

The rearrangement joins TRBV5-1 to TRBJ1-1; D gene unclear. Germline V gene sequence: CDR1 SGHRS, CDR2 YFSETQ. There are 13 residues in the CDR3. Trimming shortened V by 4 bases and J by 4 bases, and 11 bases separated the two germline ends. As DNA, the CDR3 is TGCGCCAGCAGCCTCGCCTGGGGCACTGAAGCTTTCTTT. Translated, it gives CASSLAWGTEAFF.